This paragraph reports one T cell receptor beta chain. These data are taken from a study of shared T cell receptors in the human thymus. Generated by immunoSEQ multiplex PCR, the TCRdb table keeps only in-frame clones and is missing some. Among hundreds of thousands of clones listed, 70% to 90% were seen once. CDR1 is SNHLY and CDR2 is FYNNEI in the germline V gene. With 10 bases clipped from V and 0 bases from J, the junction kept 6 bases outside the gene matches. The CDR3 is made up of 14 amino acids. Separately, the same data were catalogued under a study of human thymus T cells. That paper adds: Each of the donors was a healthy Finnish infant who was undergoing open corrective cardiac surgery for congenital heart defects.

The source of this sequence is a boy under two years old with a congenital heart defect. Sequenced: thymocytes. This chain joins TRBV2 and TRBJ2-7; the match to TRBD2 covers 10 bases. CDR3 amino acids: CAITRTSGSYEQYF. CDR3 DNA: TGTGCCATCACTCGGACTAGCGGCTCCTACGAGCAGTACTTC. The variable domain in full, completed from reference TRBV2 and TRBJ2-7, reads EPEVTQTPSHQVTQMGQEVILRCVPISNHLYFYWYRQILGQKVEFLVSFYNNEISEKSEIFDDQFSVERPDGSNFTLKIRSTKLEDSAMYFCAITRTSGSYEQYFGPGTRLTVT.